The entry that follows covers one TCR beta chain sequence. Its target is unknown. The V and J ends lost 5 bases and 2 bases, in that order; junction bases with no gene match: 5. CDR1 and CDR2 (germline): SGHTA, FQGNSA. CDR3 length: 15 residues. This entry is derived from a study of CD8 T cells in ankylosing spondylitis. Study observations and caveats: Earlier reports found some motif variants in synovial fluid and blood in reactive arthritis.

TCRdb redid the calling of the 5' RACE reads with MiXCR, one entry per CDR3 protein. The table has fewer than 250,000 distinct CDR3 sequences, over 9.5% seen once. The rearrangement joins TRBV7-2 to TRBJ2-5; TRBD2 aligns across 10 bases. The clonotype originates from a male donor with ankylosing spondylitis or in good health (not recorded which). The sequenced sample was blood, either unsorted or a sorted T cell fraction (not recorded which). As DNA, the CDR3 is TGTGCCAGCAGCCATACTAGCGGGGAACAAGAGACCCAGTACTTC. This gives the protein CASSHTSGEQETQYF. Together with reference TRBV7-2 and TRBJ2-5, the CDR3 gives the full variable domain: GAGVSQSPSNKVTEKGKDVELRCDPISGHTALYWYRQSLGQGLEFLIYFQGNSAPDKSGLPSDRFSAERTGGSVSTLTIQRTQQEDSAVYLCASSHTSGEQETQYFGPGTRLLVL.